A selection of T cell receptor beta chains follows, all from one sample in a study of T cells after yellow fever vaccination. Each CDR3 protein is one row after TCRdb ran MiXCR on the 5' RACE reads. This repertoire shows a few hundred thousand distinct CDR3 sequences, roughly 9% found once; its top ten account for about 3%. The material was CD4+ T cells sorted from PBMCs, obtained 5 days after the yellow fever booster vaccination. The origin of the receptors is a man aged 18 to 29 who received the YFV17D yellow fever vaccine. CDR3s include the opening cysteine and the closing phenylalanine or tryptophan. D genes are given only for firm matches. Size values are once, few and many counts, or a class for expanded clones, and some rows have none.

abundance,v_gene,j_gene,d_gene,CDR3nt,CDR3aa
few,TRBV4-1,TRBJ1-6,NA,TGCGCCAGCAGCCAAGGGGGGGAAGGCTCCTATAATTCACCCCTCCACTTT,CASSQGGEGSYNSPLHF
NA,TRBV9,TRBJ1-2,NA,TGTGCCAGCAGCGTAGGGGGCTATGGCTACACCTTC,CASSVGGYGYTF
few,TRBV9,TRBJ2-2,NA,TGTGCCAGCAGCGTAGGGTTGAATGTTCGGTCGGCCGGGGAGCTGTTTTTT,CASSVGLNVRSAGELFF
NA,TRBV24-1,TRBJ1-5,TRBD1,TGTGCCACCAGTGATTCTAGGACAGGCGCTAATCAGCCCCAGCATTTT,CATSDSRTGANQPQHF
many,TRBV5-1,TRBJ1-5,NA,TGCGCCAGCAGTCCTGACATGCAGGGCCAGCCCCAGCATTTT,CASSPDMQGQPQHF
NA,TRBV29-1,TRBJ1-2,NA,TGCAGCGTTGAGGTGACCCCTATTTCTGGTTACACCTTC,CSVEVTPISGYTF
few,TRBV15,TRBJ2-2,NA,TGTGCCACCAGACATGGGTGGGGGGCCACGAACACCGGGGAGCTGTTTTTT,CATRHGWGATNTGELFF
many,TRBV20-1,TRBJ1-2,TRBD1,TGCAGTGCTAGAGATCAGGGACAGGGGGAAGGCTACACCTTC,CSARDQGQGEGYTF
NA,TRBV20-1,TRBJ2-7,NA,TGCAGTGCTAGAGCGGACGGGTCCCCCTACGAGCAGTACTTC,CSARADGSPYEQYF
few,TRBV20-1,TRBJ2-4,NA,TGCACCCCGGTAGAGCAAGGCATCAACATTCAGTACTTC,CTPVEQGINIQYF
NA,TRBV6-1,TRBJ1-1,NA,TGTGCCAGCAGTGCTAATACAGGCCGGCGGTGGGCTTTCTTT,CASSANTGRRWAFF
few,TRBV9,TRBJ1-1,NA,TGTGCCAGCAGCGTAGTCAGTAAGTCCACTGAAGCTTTCTTT,CASSVVSKSTEAFF
few,TRBV5-1,TRBJ2-1,TRBD2,TGCGCCAGCAGCCTGGGACTAGCGAAGGAAGGTGAGCAGTTCTTC,CASSLGLAKEGEQFF
few,TRBV19,TRBJ1-1,TRBD1,TGTGCCAGTAGGACGACAGGGCAGGCCACTGAAGCTTTCTTT,CASRTTGQATEAFF
NA,TRBV7-2,TRBJ2-1,NA,TGTGCCAGCAGCTTCAGGGGGCCACTAGGGAGGGACAATGAGCAGTTCTTC,CASSFRGPLGRDNEQFF
NA,TRBV10-3,TRBJ1-3,NA,TGTGCCATCAGTGAGCCCGGCCGTGGCTCTGGAAACACCATATATTTT,CAISEPGRGSGNTIYF
many,TRBV21-1,TRBJ2-1,NA,TGTGCCAGCACCTTAAGTGGGACAGGGACTAGCCATTCCTACAATGAGCAGTTCTTC,CASTLSGTGTSHSYNEQFF
NA,TRBV5-1,TRBJ2-7,TRBD1,TGCGCCAGCAGCTTGGCTCGGGACAGGGAATACGAGCAGTACTTC,CASSLARDREYEQYF
NA,TRBV5-1,TRBJ2-3,NA,TGCGCCAGCAGCTTGGCCTTGGACTCAGAGGCAGATACGCAGTATTTT,CASSLALDSEADTQYF
few,TRBV5-4,TRBJ2-3,NA,TGTGCCAGCAGCTTGGCCTGGGAAACAGATACGCAGTATTTT,CASSLAWETDTQYF
NA,TRBV7-6,TRBJ2-3,NA,TGTGCCAGCAGCTTAGTCGGGGGCAACACGCAGTATTTT,CASSLVGGNTQYF
many,TRBV6-2/TRBV6-3,TRBJ1-5,NA,TGTGCCAGCGGGGAAGGGCTCAATCAGCCCCAGCATTTT,CASGEGLNQPQHF
few,TRBV24-1,TRBJ2-7,TRBD1,TGTGCCACCAGTGATTTTGACCTTCGGGACAGGGGGTTCTACGAGCAGTACTTC,CATSDFDLRDRGFYEQYF
few,TRBV7-2,TRBJ1-2,NA,TGTGCCAGCAGCTTAGACGGCGTGGTTGTAACTACTAAGGGCTACACCTTC,CASSLDGVVVTTKGYTF
few,TRBV6-5,TRBJ2-7,NA,TGTGCCAGCAGTTACCGACACGGACCCTACGAGCAGTACTTC,CASSYRHGPYEQYF
few,TRBV5-1,TRBJ1-2,NA,TGCGCCAGCAGCTGGGGATCTAACTATGGCTACACCTTC,CASSWGSNYGYTF
few,TRBV25-1,TRBJ1-1,NA,TGTGCCAGCAGTAGGGCAGGGTACACTGAAGCTTTCTTT,CASSRAGYTEAFF
few,TRBV5-1,TRBJ1-3,NA,TGCGCCAGCGGAAGGGGACCTGGAAACACCATATATTTT,CASGRGPGNTIYF
few,TRBV12-3/TRBV12-4,TRBJ1-1,NA,TGTGCCAGCAGTTTAAGGGGTGGTCGGGCTGAAGCTTTCTTT,CASSLRGGRAEAFF
many,TRBV7-9,TRBJ2-1,NA,TGTGCCAGCACCCTACTAGGCCGCCATGATGAGCAGTTCTTC,CASTLLGRHDEQFF
NA,TRBV9,TRBJ1-5,NA,TGTGCCAGCAGCGTAGGGGGTAGCAATCAGCCCCAGCATTTT,CASSVGGSNQPQHF
many,TRBV12-3/TRBV12-4,TRBJ1-2,TRBD1,TGTGCCAGCAGGACAGGGGAATATGGCTACACCTTC,CASRTGEYGYTF
many,TRBV9,TRBJ2-3,NA,TGTGCCAGCAGCGTCGGGCCCCAAGGCGGAGATACGCAGTATTTT,CASSVGPQGGDTQYF
few,TRBV6-5,TRBJ1-1,NA,TGTGCCAGTCAACTCGGACAGATCAACACTGAAGCTTTCTTT,CASQLGQINTEAFF
few,TRBV18,TRBJ2-1,TRBD1,TGTGCCAGCTCACCAAGGACAGGGTATAATGAGCAGTTCTTC,CASSPRTGYNEQFF
few,TRBV5-1,TRBJ2-3,NA,TGCGCCAGCAGCTCCGAAGAGGGGACAGATACGCAGTATTTT,CASSSEEGTDTQYF